This TCR beta chain was recorded in a study of CD8+CD57+ T cells in acquired aplastic anemia. Study information: The study obtained an average of around 2.9 ug of DNA from sorted CD4+ and CD8+ cells.

The CDR3 is made up of 15 amino acids. Germline V gives CDR1 LNHDA, CDR2 SQIVND (reference sequence). Genomic DNA templated the TCR beta VDJ and CDR3 profiling. In TCRdb, the reads were re-called with MiXCR into one record per CDR3 protein. The sample shows 180,000 or so distinct CDR3 sequences, roughly 43% of them seen only once. Flow cytometry had shown expanded CD8+CD57+ cells in the patients chosen for sequencing. For this clonotype: The junction differs from germline at one of its ends, possibly a read error.

The chain joins TRBV19 to TRBJ2-7; D is possibly TRBD1 (7 bases). The sequenced sample consisted of sorted CD4+, CD8+, or CD8+CD57+ T cells (not recorded which) from PBMCs. The TCR originated in a human donor with aplastic anemia. As DNA, the CDR3 is TGTACCAGTAGTCCCTCCGGAGGGGGCGCCCACGAGCAGTACTTC. This translates into CTSSPSGGGAHEQYF.